This TCR beta chain was recorded in a study of beta chain features in type 1 diabetes. Study findings and constraints: A PCR bias possibly favoring shorter templates would apply equally to patients and controls. Moderate yet significant TCRB CDR3 shortening was seen in Type 1 diabetes patients in all four CD4+ subsets. The question of HLA type influencing TCRB rearrangement was one that remained unresolved here.

CD45RO/CCR7/CD25/CD127/CD95/CD27 sorting isolated CD4+ naive, central memory, regulatory and stem cell-like memory cells. Populations obtained by sorting all exceeded 95% purity. Expressed TCRB transcripts were sequenced because the isolated RNA had all been reverse transcribed beforehand. Some clones are missing from TCRdb's copy, which holds only in-frame ones; the method was immunoSEQ multiplex PCR. The sample includes 150,000 to 200,000 clones, around 8% seen only once; the top ten take about 0.9%. Losses at the gene ends were 8 bases for V and 8 bases for J; bases not matched to a gene: 13. Per germline, CDR1 SGHRS and CDR2 YFSETQ. The CDR3 consists of 14 residues. Points on this clone: As yet, its antigen is unknown.

This chain joins TRBV5-1 and TRBJ2-1; the match to TRBD2 covers 7 bases. Sequencing was performed on central memory CD4+ T cells from blood. This receptor was taken from a woman aged 40 to 49 with type 1 diabetes. CDR3 sequence: CASQRGGPWDEQFF. The CDR3 nucleotides read TGCGCCAGTCAGAGGGGAGGGCCCTGGGATGAGCAGTTCTTC.